Shown below are 20 T cell receptor beta chains from a single sample sequenced in a study of T cell responses to AZD1222 COVID-19 vaccine (dated by TCRdb to 2020 to 2022). The label giving this sample's time point can be read as: about 28 days (+/-7) after the second vaccine dose. The library was produced with the immunoSEQ multiplex PCR assay. Drawn from immuneACCESS, this table holds only the in-frame rearrangements with V and J called that TCRdb kept. Clones are partly lost; checked studies trace under half to an unresolved V gene and leave the rest unexplained. The sample table lists 150,000 to 200,000 clones, approximately 86% of them with a count of one. The ten largest account for 11% of the sample. The starting material was peripheral blood, obtained 28 days after the second AZD1222 dose. The receptors were gathered from an adult who received the AZD1222 COVID-19 vaccine.

The chain is built from TRBV6-5 and TRBJ1-2; the match to TRBD1 covers 10 bases. This CDR3 comprises 15 residues. Per the germline V gene, CDR1 is MNHEY and CDR2 is SVGAGI. Germline trimming cut 4 bases from V and 6 bases from J; bases unmatched to any gene: 8. The CDR3 region has the DNA TGTGCCAGCAGTTCCCTGGACAGGGGGGGGCATGGCTACACCTTC. This translates into CASSSLDRGGHGYTF.

The gene calls are TRBV28 and TRBJ1-1; weak D call: TRBD1 (5 bases). Germline-derived CDR1 and CDR2 are MDHEN and SYDVKM. There are 14 residues in the CDR3. Trimming took 5 bases from V and 7 from J, leaving 17 bases between them. The CDR3 loop reads CASSPGAAVSEAFF. For the CDR3, the DNA is TGTGCCAGCAGTCCCGGGGCGGCAGTAAGTGAAGCTTTCTTT.

A single count supports this clone. The chain is built from TRBV10-1 and TRBJ1-1; no reliable D call. From germline, CDR1 is WNHNN and CDR2 SYGVQD (reference sequence). Trimming shortened V by 3 bases and J by 4 bases, and 9 bases separated the two germline ends. The CDR3 totals 13 residues. CDR3 amino acids: CASSDAVSTEAFF. Written as DNA, the CDR3 is TGCGCCAGCAGTGACGCGGTTTCCACTGAAGCTTTCTTT.

The gene calls are TRBV30 and TRBJ1-1; D not resolved. The V end was cut by 5 bases, the J end by 0 bases, with 7 bases between. Looked up from germline, CDR1 is GTSNPN and CDR2 is SVGIG (reference sequence). This CDR3 is built from 12 residues. The CDR3: CAWAGMNTEAFF. The CDR3 bases are TGTGCCTGGGCAGGAATGAACACTGAAGCTTTCTTT.

The chain carries TRBV6-5 and TRBJ2-2; 7 bases fit TRBD1. CDR1 MNHEY and CDR2 SVGAGI come from the germline V gene. The trim removed 5 bases at V and 9 bases at J, leaving 9 bases unmatched. CDR3 length: 14 residues. The CDR3 loop is CASSPDRDYRELFF. The CDR3 region has the DNA TGTGCCAGCAGTCCCGACAGGGATTACAGGGAGCTGTTTTTT.

As regards this clone: Other nucleotide sequences from this sample produce the same CDR3. The chain is built from TRBV28 and TRBJ1-1; no firm D call. This CDR3 has 11 residues. Trimming removed 6 bases at V and 6 bases at J, with 8 bases between. From germline, CDR1 is MDHEN and CDR2 SYDVKM. The CDR3 sequence: CASRGRPEAFF. The CDR3 DNA sequence: TGTGCCAGCAGGGGTCGGCCTGAAGCTTTCTTT.

V gene TRBV6-1 combines with J gene TRBJ1-2, with no clear D. Trimming stripped 3 bases from V and 8 bases from J, with 10 bases between. Germline CDR1 and CDR2: MNHNS and SASEGT. The CDR3 extends over 12 amino acids. CDR3 protein: CASSDYGAGYTF. The CDR3 DNA reads as TGTGCCAGCAGTGATTACGGCGCGGGCTACACCTTC.

The chain has TRBV3-1 (or the pseudogene TRBV3-2) and TRBJ2-2, with D unclear. CDR3 size: 15 residues. Germline V gene lookup returns CDR1 LGHDT and CDR2 YNNKEL (reference sequence). V was pared by 1 base and J by 5 bases, with 11 bases between. CDR3 DNA sequence: TGTGCCAGCAGCCAAGTCCCAGGACCTACCGGGGAGCTGTTTTTT. Translating gives CASSQVPGPTGELFF.

The J gene is TRBJ2-3, the V gene TRBV6-4; D is unclear. The CDR3 spans 13 residues. With 5 bases removed from V and 6 bases from J, the gap between germline ends came to 12 bases. Germline-derived CDR1 and CDR2 are MRHNA and SNTAGT. CDR3: CASSYLRGDTQYF. For the CDR3, the DNA is TGTGCCAGCAGTTACCTCCGTGGGGATACGCAGTATTTT.

The chain uses TRBV5-1 and TRBJ2-6; 8 nucleotides align to TRBD1. Looked up from germline, CDR1 is SGHRS and CDR2 is YFSETQ. V lost 6 bases to trimming and J lost 0 bases; unmatched junction nucleotides: 5. The CDR3 is 16 residues long. This chain's CDR3 is CASTPTGDSGANVLTF. For the CDR3, the DNA is TGCGCCAGCACCCCGACAGGGGACTCTGGGGCCAACGTCCTGACTTTC.

J is TRBJ1-1 and V is TRBV28, with 9 bases that match TRBD1. This CDR3 contains 16 residues. Germline V gene sequence: CDR1 MDHEN, CDR2 SYDVKM. Trimming cost V 4 bases and J 2 bases; bases outside gene matches: 8. The CDR3, as DNA: TGTGCCAGCAGTTCTTACACGGGACAGGGAAACACTGAAGCTTTCTTT. This codes for CASSSYTGQGNTEAFF.

This clone was counted a single time. The CDR3 sequence is CASSADPTGNQPQHF. In DNA form, the CDR3 reads TGCGCCAGCAGCGCGGACCCGACGGGCAATCAGCCCCAGCATTTT. The genes are TRBV5-1 and TRBJ1-5; no clear D gene. Germline V CDR1 and CDR2: SGHRS, YFSETQ. This CDR3 spans 15 amino acids. The germline V and J ends were trimmed by 4 bases and 2 bases, with 13 bases remaining between them.

V gene TRBV18 combines with J gene TRBJ1-2; no definite D call. There are 13 residues in the CDR3. Germline V lookup: CDR1 KGHSH, CDR2 LQKENI. Between the trimmed V and J ends, which lost 3 bases and 7 bases, there was a span of 12 bases. CDR3: CASSPKEGRGYTF. Here the CDR3 DNA reads TGTGCCAGCTCACCGAAGGAAGGCCGTGGCTACACCTTC.

The rearrangement uses TRBV19 and TRBJ1-3; 9 nucleotides align to TRBD1. This CDR3 contains 16 residues. Germline lookup yields CDR1 LNHDA and CDR2 SQIVND (reference sequence). J was trimmed by 2 bases and V by 6 bases; bases with no gene match: 8. CDR3 protein: CASRLRGQGPGNTIYF. The CDR3 DNA reads as TGTGCCAGTAGGCTGCGGGGACAGGGCCCTGGAAACACCATATATTTT.

This rearrangement joins TRBV18 to TRBJ2-3; 8 bases line up with TRBD1. The CDR3 runs to 17 residues. The J segment lost 3 bases and the V segment lost 1 base, leaving 9 bases of the junction unmatched. Germline V CDR1 and CDR2: KGHSH, LQKENI. The CDR3 sequence: CASSPLFGQGRTDTQYF. As DNA, the CDR3 is TGTGCCAGCTCACCACTCTTCGGACAGGGAAGGACAGATACGCAGTATTTT.

The V and J genes are TRBV9 and TRBJ2-3, with 12 bases lining up with TRBD2. The V gene's germline CDR1 is SGDLS and CDR2 YYNGEE. This CDR3 spans 14 amino acids. After removal of 7 bases from V and 2 bases from J, the junction contained 2 bases not matched to a gene. The CDR3 loop reads CASGLAGITDTQYF. The CDR3 region has the DNA TGTGCCAGCGGACTAGCGGGGATCACAGATACGCAGTATTTT. The whole variable domain, remainder taken from reference TRBV9 and TRBJ2-3, is DSGVTQTPKHLITATGQRVTLRCSPRSGDLSVYWYQQSLDQGLQFLIQYYNGEERAKGNILERFSAQQFPDLHSELNLSSLELGDSALYFCASGLAGITDTQYFGPGTRLTVL.

The chain carries TRBV12-5 and TRBJ1-5; D unclear. This CDR3 is 12 amino acids long. V was clipped by 0 bases and J by 9 bases, with 6 bases between them. Germline values: CDR1 LGHNT, CDR2 FRNRAP. The CDR3 DNA follows: TGTGCTAGTGGTTTGGTCACGGGGCCCCAGCATTTT. Residues: CASGLVTGPQHF.

There are many counts of this clone. This rearrangement joins TRBV6-2 or TRBV6-3 to TRBJ2-7; TRBD2 aligns across 9 bases. This CDR3 is built from 15 residues. CDR1 and CDR2 (germline): MNHEY, SVGEGT. Trimming at V came to 6 bases and at J to 3 bases, leaving 9 bases not matched to a gene. CDR3 amino acids: CASSRSGGRFYEQYF. The CDR3 nucleotides are TGTGCCAGCAGCAGAAGCGGGGGGCGATTCTACGAGCAGTACTTC.

The J gene is TRBJ2-1, the V gene TRBV19; 15 nucleotides align to TRBD2. V lost 6 bases to trimming and J lost 6 bases; unmatched junction nucleotides: 6. This CDR3 comprises 16 residues. Looked up from germline, CDR1 is LNHDA and CDR2 is SQIVND (reference sequence). The CDR3 sequence: CASSARTSGGGNEQFF. The CDR3 DNA reads as TGTGCCAGTAGCGCCCGGACTAGCGGGGGGGGCAATGAGCAGTTCTTC.

The sample holds a few counts of this clone. This chain connects TRBV28 to TRBJ2-2; tentatively, D is TRBD2 (7 bases). Trimming pared 6 bases from V and 5 bases from J, leaving 16 bases between. Germline-derived CDR1 and CDR2 are MDHEN and SYDVKM. CDR3 length equals 15 residues. The chain's CDR3 is CASSLGGGTTGELFF. The CDR3 DNA sequence: TGTGCCAGCAGCCTAGGGGGGGGCACTACCGGGGAGCTGTTTTTT.